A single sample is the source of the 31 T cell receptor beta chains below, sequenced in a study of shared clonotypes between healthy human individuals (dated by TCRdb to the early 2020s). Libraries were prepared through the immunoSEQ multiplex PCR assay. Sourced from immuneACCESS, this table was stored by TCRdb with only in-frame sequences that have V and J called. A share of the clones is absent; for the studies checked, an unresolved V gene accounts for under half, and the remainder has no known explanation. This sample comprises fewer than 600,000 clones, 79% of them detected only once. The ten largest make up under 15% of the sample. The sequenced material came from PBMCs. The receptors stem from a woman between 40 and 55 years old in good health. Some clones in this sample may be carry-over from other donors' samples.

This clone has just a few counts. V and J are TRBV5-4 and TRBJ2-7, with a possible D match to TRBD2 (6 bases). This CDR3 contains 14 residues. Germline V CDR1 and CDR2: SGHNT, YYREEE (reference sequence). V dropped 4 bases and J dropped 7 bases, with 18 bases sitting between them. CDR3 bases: TGTGCCAGCAGCCCTACTTGGGACTCGGAGGAGCAGTACTTC. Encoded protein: CASSPTWDSEEQYF.

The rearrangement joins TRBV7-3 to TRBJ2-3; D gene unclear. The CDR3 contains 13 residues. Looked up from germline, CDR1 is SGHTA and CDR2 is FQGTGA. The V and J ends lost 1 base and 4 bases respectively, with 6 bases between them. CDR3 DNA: TGTGCCAGCAGCTTAAGCAGATCAGATACGCAGTATTTT. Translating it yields CASSLSRSDTQYF.

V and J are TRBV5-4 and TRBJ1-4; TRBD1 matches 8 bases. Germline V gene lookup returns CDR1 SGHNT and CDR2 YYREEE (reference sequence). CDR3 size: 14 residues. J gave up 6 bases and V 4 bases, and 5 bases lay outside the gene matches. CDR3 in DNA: TGTGCCAGCAGCCTGACAGGGGTGGATGAAAAACTGTTTTTT. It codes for CASSLTGVDEKLFF.

The chain's CDR3 is CSVEESDRVYGYTF. For the CDR3, the DNA is TGCAGCGTTGAAGAGTCGGACAGGGTCTATGGCTACACCTTC. The chain combines TRBV29-1 with TRBJ1-2, with 8 bases fitting TRBD1. This CDR3 has 14 amino acids. With 0 bases clipped from V and 4 bases from J, the junction kept 4 bases outside the gene matches. CDR1 is SQVTM and CDR2 is ANQGSEA in the germline V gene.

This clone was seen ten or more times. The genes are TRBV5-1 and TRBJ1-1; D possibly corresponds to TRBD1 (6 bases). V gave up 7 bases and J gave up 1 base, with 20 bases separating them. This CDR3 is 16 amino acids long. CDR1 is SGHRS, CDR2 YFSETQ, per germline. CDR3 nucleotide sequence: TGCGCCAGCGGCGAACCCGTCAGGGGCAAGAACACTGAAGCTTTCTTT. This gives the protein CASGEPVRGKNTEAFF.

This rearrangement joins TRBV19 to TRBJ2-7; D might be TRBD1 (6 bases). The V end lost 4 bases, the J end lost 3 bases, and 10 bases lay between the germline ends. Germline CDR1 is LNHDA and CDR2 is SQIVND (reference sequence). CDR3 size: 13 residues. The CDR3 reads CASSTTGSYEQYF. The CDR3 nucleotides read TGTGCCAGTAGTACTACAGGGAGCTACGAGCAGTACTTC.

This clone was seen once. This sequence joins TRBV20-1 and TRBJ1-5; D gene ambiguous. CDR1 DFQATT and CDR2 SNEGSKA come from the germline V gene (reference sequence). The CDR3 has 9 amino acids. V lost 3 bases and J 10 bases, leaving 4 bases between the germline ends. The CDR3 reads CSARIPQHF. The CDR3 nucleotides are TGCAGTGCTAGGATTCCCCAGCATTTT.

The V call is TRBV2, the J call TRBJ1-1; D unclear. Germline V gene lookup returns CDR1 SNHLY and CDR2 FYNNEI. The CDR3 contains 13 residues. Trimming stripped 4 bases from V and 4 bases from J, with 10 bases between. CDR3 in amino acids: CASSVSPFTEAFF. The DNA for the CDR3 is TGTGCCAGCAGTGTTTCCCCTTTCACTGAAGCTTTCTTT.

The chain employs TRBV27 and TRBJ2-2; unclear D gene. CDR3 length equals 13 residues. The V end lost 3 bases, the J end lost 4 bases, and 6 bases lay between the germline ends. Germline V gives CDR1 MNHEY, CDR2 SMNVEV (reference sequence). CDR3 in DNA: TGTGCCAGCAGTTTTGATGTCACCGGGGAGCTGTTTTTT. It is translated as CASSFDVTGELFF.

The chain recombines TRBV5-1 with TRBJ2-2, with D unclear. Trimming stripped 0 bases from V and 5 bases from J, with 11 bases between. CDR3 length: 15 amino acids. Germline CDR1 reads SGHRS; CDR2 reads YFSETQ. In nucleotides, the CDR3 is TGCGCCAGCAGCTTGGGTCTGGGCCCGACCGGGGAGCTGTTTTTT. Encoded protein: CASSLGLGPTGELFF.

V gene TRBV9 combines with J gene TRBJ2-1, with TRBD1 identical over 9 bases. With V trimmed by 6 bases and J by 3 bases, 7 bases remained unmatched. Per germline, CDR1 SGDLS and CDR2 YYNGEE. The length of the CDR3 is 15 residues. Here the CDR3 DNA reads TGTGCCAGCACCGCGACAGGGGGGGACTACAATGAGCAGTTCTTC. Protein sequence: CASTATGGDYNEQFF.

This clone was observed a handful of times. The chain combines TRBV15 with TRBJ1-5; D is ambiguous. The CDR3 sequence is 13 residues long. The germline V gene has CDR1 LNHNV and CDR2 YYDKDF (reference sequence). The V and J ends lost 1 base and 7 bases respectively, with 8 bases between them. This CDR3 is CATSRAKEQPQHF. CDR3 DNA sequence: TGTGCCACCAGCAGAGCTAAGGAACAGCCCCAGCATTTT.

The CDR3 region is CASTPRGIAGIQETQYF. In nucleotides, the CDR3 is TGTGCCAGCACCCCCAGGGGAATAGCGGGGATCCAAGAGACCCAGTACTTC. The V gene is TRBV9, the J gene TRBJ2-5, with TRBD2 matching over 8 bases. The CDR3 runs to 17 residues. Unmatched junction bases numbered 14, after V lost 6 bases and J lost 1 base. The V gene's germline CDR1 is SGDLS and CDR2 YYNGEE.

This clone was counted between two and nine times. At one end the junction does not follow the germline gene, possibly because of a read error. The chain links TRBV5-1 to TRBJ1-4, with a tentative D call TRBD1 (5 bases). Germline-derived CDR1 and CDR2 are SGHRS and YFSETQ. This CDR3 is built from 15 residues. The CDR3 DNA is TGCGCCAGCAGCTCTCGGGGGAGGAGGGATGAAGAACTGTTTTTT. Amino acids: CASSSRGRRDEELFF. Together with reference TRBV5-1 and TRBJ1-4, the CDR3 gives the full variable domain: KAGVTQTPRYLIKTRGQQVTLSCSPISGHRSVSWYQQTPGQGLQFLFEYFSETQRNKGNFPGRFSGRQFSNSRSEMNVSTLELGDSALYLCASSSRGRRDEELFFGSGTQLSVL.

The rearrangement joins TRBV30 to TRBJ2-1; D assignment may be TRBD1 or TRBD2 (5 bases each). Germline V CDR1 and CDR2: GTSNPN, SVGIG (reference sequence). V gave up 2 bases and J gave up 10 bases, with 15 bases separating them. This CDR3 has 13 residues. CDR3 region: CAWSPDWGSEQFF. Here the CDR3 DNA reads TGTGCCTGGAGTCCGGACTGGGGCAGCGAGCAGTTCTTC. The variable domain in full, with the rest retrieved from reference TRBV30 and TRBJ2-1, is SQTIHQWPATLVQPVGSPLSLECTVEGTSNPNLYWYRQAAGRGLQLLFYSVGIGQISSEVPQNLSASRPQDRQFILSSKKLLLSDSGFYLCAWSPDWGSEQFFGPGTRLTVL.

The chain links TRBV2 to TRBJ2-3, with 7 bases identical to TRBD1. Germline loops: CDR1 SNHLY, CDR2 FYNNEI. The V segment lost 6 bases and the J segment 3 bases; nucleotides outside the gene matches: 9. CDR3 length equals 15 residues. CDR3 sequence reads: CASSDQGVMTDTQYF. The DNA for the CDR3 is TGTGCCAGCAGCGATCAGGGGGTAATGACAGATACGCAGTATTTT.

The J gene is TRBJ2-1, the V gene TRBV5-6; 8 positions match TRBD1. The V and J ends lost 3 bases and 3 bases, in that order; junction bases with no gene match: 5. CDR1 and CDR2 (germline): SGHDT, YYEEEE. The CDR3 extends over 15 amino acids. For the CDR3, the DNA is TGTGCCAGCAGCTCTACAGGGGGATTCTACAATGAGCAGTTCTTC. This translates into CASSSTGGFYNEQFF. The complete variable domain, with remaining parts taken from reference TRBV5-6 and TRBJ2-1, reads DAGVTQSPTHLIKTRGQQVTLRCSPKSGHDTVSWYQQALGQGPQFIFQYYEEEERQRGNFPDRFSGHQFPNYSSELNVNALLLGDSALYLCASSSTGGFYNEQFFGPGTRLTVL.

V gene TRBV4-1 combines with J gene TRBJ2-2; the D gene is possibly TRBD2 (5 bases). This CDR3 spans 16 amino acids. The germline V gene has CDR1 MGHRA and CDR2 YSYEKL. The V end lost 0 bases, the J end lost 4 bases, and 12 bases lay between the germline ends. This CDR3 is CASSQEDYLSTGELFF. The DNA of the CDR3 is TGCGCCAGCAGCCAAGAAGACTACCTTTCCACCGGGGAGCTGTTTTTT.

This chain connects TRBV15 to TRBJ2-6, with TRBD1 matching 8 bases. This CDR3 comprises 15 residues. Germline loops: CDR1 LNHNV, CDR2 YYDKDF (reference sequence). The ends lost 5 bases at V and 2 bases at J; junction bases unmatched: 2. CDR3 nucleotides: TGTGCCACCAGCCCCAGGGGGCCTGGGGCCAACGTCCTGACTTTC. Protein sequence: CATSPRGPGANVLTF.

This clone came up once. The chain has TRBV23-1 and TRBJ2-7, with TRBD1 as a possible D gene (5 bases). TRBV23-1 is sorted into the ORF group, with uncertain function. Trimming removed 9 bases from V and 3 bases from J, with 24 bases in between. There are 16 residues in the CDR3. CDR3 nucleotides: TGCGCCAGGAAGTCAGGGCAATTACTTCCTCACTACGAGCAGTACTTC. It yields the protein CARKSGQLLPHYEQYF.

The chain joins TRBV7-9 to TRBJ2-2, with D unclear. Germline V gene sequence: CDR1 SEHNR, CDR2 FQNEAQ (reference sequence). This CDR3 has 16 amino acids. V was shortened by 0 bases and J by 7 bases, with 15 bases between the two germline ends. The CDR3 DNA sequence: TGTGCCAGCAGCTTAGCCAACGTGGTGACGAGCGGGGAGCTGTTTTTT. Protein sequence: CASSLANVVTSGELFF.

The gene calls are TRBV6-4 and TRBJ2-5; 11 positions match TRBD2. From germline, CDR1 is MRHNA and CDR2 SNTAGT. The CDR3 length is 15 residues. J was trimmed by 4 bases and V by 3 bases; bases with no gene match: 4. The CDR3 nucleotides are TGTGCCAGCAGTGAAACTAGCGGGAGCGTAGAGACCCAGTACTTC. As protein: CASSETSGSVETQYF.

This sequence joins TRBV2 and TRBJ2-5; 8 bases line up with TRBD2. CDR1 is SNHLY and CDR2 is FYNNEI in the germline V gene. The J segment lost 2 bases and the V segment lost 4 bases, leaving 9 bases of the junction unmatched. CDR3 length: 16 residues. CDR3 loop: CASSGRRLATQETQYF. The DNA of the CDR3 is TGTGCCAGCAGTGGAAGGAGACTAGCGACACAAGAGACCCAGTACTTC.

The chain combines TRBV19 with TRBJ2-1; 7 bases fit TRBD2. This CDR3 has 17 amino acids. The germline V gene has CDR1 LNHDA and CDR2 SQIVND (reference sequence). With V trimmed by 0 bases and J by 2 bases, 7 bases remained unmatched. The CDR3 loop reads CASSIDISSGTYNEQFF. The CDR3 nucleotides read TGTGCCAGTAGTATAGATATCTCTAGCGGCACCTACAATGAGCAGTTCTTC.

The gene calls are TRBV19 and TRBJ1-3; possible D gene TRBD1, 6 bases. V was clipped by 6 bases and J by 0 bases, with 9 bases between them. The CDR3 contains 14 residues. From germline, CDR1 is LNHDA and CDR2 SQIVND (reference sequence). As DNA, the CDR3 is TGTGCCAGTAGGGTCAGGGGCTCTGGAAACACCATATATTTT. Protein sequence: CASRVRGSGNTIYF.

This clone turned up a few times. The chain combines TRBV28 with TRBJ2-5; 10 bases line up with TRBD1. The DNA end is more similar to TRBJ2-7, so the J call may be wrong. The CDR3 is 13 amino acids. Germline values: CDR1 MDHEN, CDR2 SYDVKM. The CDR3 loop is CATSTGGLYEQYF. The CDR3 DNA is TGTGCCACCTCGACAGGGGGCTTGTACGAGCAGTACTTC.

CDR3 region: CAWRPDWTNNSPLHF. The CDR3 DNA follows: TGTGCCTGGAGACCCGACTGGACAAATAATTCACCCCTCCACTTT. The chain has TRBV30 and TRBJ1-6; a weak D match, TRBD1 (5 bases). Germline V gives CDR1 GTSNPN, CDR2 SVGIG (reference sequence). This CDR3 contains 15 residues. V lost 3 bases and J 5 bases, leaving 14 bases between the germline ends.

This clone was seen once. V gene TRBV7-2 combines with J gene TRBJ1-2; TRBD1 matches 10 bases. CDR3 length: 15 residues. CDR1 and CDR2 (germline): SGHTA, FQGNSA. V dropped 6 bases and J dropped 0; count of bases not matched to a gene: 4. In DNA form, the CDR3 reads TGTGCCAGCAGTCGACAGGGGGCAGCTAACTATGGCTACACCTTC. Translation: CASSRQGAANYGYTF.

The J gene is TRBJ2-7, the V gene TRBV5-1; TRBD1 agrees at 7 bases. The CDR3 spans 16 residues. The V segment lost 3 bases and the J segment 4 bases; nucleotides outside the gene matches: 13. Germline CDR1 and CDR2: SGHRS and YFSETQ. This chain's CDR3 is CASSWVDRISPYEQYF. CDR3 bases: TGCGCCAGCAGCTGGGTGGACAGGATATCACCTTACGAGCAGTACTTC.

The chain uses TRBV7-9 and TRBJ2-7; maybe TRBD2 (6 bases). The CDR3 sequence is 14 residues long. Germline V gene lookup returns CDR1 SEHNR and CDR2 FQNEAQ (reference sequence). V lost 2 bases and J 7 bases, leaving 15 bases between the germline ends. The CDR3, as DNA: TGTGCCAGCAGCTTAACATCGGGAGAACGTGAGCAGTACTTC. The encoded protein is CASSLTSGEREQYF.

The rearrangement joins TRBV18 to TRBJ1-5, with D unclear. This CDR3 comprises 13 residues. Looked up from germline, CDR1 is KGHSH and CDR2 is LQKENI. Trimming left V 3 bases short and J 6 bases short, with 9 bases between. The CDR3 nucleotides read TGTGCCAGCTCACCCCTCCTAGGTCAGCCCCAGCATTTT. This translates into CASSPLLGQPQHF.